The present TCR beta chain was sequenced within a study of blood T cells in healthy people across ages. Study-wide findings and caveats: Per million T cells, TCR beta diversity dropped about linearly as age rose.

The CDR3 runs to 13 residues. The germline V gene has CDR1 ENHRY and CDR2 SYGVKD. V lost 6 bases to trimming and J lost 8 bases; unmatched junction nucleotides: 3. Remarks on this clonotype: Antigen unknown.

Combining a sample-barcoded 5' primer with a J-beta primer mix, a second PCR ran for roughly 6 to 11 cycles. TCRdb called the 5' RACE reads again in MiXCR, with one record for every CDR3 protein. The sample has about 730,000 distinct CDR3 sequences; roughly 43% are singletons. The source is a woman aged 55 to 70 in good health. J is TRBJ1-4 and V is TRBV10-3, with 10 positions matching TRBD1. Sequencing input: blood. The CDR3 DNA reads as TGTGCCATCAGCCGGACAGGGGGGGAAAAACTGTTTTTT. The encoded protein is CAISRTGGEKLFF.